Below are 32 T cell receptor beta chains sequenced from a single sample in a study of post-analysis software for immune sequencing data. The TCR beta cDNA libraries carried unique molecular identifiers. TCRdb analysed the PCR reads with MiXCR anew, one entry per CDR3 protein. Of hundreds of thousands of distinct CDR3 sequences listed, approximately 30% are singletons. General observations from the study: Compared with controls, patients had more of five or six TRBV segments, including TRBV5-6, TRBV5-1 and TRBV20-1.

These receptors have no known antigen. Sequenced: blood. These TCRs come from a girl aged 5-17 years with multiple sclerosis.

At least ten counts were recorded for this clonotype. J is TRBJ2-3 and V is TRBV20-1, with 11 nucleotides matching TRBD1. The CDR3 is 15 amino acids. The junction had 8 bases not matched to a gene; V was cut back by 5 bases and J by 4 bases. Germline loops: CDR1 DFQATT, CDR2 SNEGSKA (reference sequence). The CDR3, as DNA: TGCAGTGCTGATTCCCGGGACAGGGGGTCAGATACGCAGTATTTT. Translation: CSADSRDRGSDTQYF.

This clonotype was picked up a small number of times. The rearrangement joins TRBV7-2 to TRBJ1-6; D not certain. Germline V CDR1 and CDR2: SGHTA, FQGNSA. The CDR3 contains 14 residues. V lost 4 bases and J 10 bases, leaving 14 bases between the germline ends. The CDR3 sequence: CASSSQHDSSPLHF. The CDR3 coding sequence is TGTGCCAGCAGCTCTCAACATGATTCGTCACCCCTCCACTTT.

This clonotype appeared a few times. The chain couples TRBV7-9 to TRBJ2-3; 10 bases fit TRBD2. Germline lookup yields CDR1 SEHNR and CDR2 FQNEAQ (reference sequence). The J segment lost 2 bases and the V segment lost 5 bases, leaving 10 bases of the junction unmatched. CDR3 length equals 17 residues. CDR3 residues: CASSGRASGRPTDTQYF. Here the CDR3 DNA reads TGTGCCAGCAGCGGGAGGGCTAGCGGGAGACCCACAGATACGCAGTATTTT.

V is TRBV10-2 and J is TRBJ2-1, with 9 bases lining up with TRBD2. The CDR3 spans 15 residues. The germline gives CDR1 WSHSY, CDR2 SAAADI. With V trimmed by 10 bases and J by 10 bases, 17 bases remained unmatched. CDR3 sequence: CATVGFAGGTGEQFF. CDR3 nucleotide sequence: TGCGCCACCGTGGGCTTCGCGGGAGGGACGGGGGAGCAGTTCTTC.

This clonotype has at least ten counts. The chain employs TRBV20-1 and TRBJ2-5; D gene uncertain. The V end was cut by 6 bases, the J end by 0 bases, with 11 bases between. This CDR3 is built from 13 residues. Looked up from germline, CDR1 is DFQATT and CDR2 is SNEGSKA (reference sequence). Here the CDR3 reads CSAPDVNQETQYF. The CDR3 nucleotides read TGCAGTGCCCCCGACGTAAACCAAGAGACCCAGTACTTC.

This chain joins TRBV29-1 and TRBJ1-2; D unclear. V gave up 4 bases and J gave up 0 bases, with 9 bases separating them. This CDR3 has 13 amino acids. Per germline, CDR1 SQVTM and CDR2 ANQGSEA. CDR3 amino acids: CSVGQAANYGYTF. Written as DNA, the CDR3 is TGCAGCGTTGGGCAGGCCGCTAACTATGGCTACACCTTC.

V usage is TRBV5-1 and J usage is TRBJ2-1; 11 bases match TRBD2. The CDR3 spans 15 residues. Germline values: CDR1 SGHRS, CDR2 YFSETQ. The V segment lost 1 base and the J segment 7 bases; nucleotides outside the gene matches: 4. CDR3 coding DNA: TGCGCCAGCAGCTTGTCTAGCGGGAGGTGGAATGAGCAGTTCTTC. This encodes CASSLSSGRWNEQFF. The full variable domain, in which reference TRBV5-1 and TRBJ2-1 provide the parts outside the CDR3, is KAGVTQTPRYLIKTRGQQVTLSCSPISGHRSVSWYQQTPGQGLQFLFEYFSETQRNKGNFPGRFSGRQFSNSRSEMNVSTLELGDSALYLCASSLSSGRWNEQFFGPGTRLTVL.

This clonotype was seen a few times. The chain is built from TRBV20-1 and TRBJ2-7; 9 bases agree with TRBD1. The V and J ends lost 0 bases and 5 bases, in that order; junction bases with no gene match: 2. The CDR3 runs 13 residues. The germline gives CDR1 DFQATT, CDR2 SNEGSKA (reference sequence). CDR3 nucleotide sequence: TGCAGTGCTAGAGATTGGGACAGGGACGAGCAGTACTTC. This translates into CSARDWDRDEQYF.

The genes are TRBV20-1 and TRBJ2-1, with D possibly called TRBD1 or TRBD2 (5 bases each). The V gene's germline CDR1 is DFQATT and CDR2 SNEGSKA (reference sequence). This CDR3 spans 17 amino acids. With 1 base removed from V and 0 bases from J, the gap between germline ends came to 16 bases. CDR3: CSARGAGTPSSYNEQFF. The CDR3 DNA is TGCAGTGCTAGAGGGGCCGGGACCCCAAGCTCCTACAATGAGCAGTTCTTC.

This clonotype was detected only once. The chain carries TRBV27 and TRBJ2-3; a weak D match, TRBD2 (5 bases). V dropped 2 bases and J dropped 2 bases, with 11 bases sitting between them. Germline CDR1 is MNHEY and CDR2 is SMNVEV (reference sequence). This CDR3 spans 15 amino acids. The CDR3 loop is CASSLTGLYTDTQYF. The CDR3 DNA reads TGTGCCAGCAGTTTAACCGGACTGTACACAGATACGCAGTATTTT.

This clonotype has just a few counts. The V call is TRBV10-3, the J call TRBJ1-2, with D possibly TRBD1 on 6 matching bases. CDR1 and CDR2 from the germline V gene are ENHRY and SYGVKD. V was cut by 6 bases and J by 4 bases, with 12 bases left in between. This CDR3 contains 13 residues. In DNA form, the CDR3 reads TGTGCCATCAGCCAGGACAGCCTCTATGGCTACACCTTC. This encodes CAISQDSLYGYTF.

This clonotype was found a few times. The rearrangement uses TRBV5-1 and TRBJ1-1; weak D call: TRBD1 (5 bases). V was clipped by 0 bases and J by 1 base, with 10 bases between them. CDR3 length: 15 residues. Germline V gene data show CDR1 as SGHRS and CDR2 as YFSETQ. CDR3 coding DNA: TGCGCCAGCAGCTTGGCTGGGACGGGGAACACTGAAGCTTTCTTT. This encodes CASSLAGTGNTEAFF.

Comments on this clonotype: Its ends do not fully match the called genes, so a read error is possible. The J gene is TRBJ2-1, the V gene TRBV20-1, with D uncertain. Germline V gene sequence: CDR1 DFQATT, CDR2 SNEGSKA (reference sequence). CDR3 length: 14 amino acids. The CDR3 DNA is TGCAGTGACGCAGTTACTAACTCCTACAATGGGCAGTTCTTC. This codes for CSDAVTNSYNGQFF.

This chain joins TRBV29-1 and TRBJ1-3; no clear D gene. The CDR3 runs 13 residues. Between the trimmed V and J ends, which lost 6 bases and 0 bases, there was a span of 9 bases. Germline V CDR1 and CDR2: SQVTM, ANQGSEA. This CDR3 reads CSVGMDSGNTIYF. The CDR3 DNA follows: TGCAGCGTCGGGATGGACTCTGGAAACACCATATATTTT.

There are many counts of this clonotype. The gene calls are TRBV28 and TRBJ2-3, with D hard to call. Germline-derived CDR1 and CDR2 are MDHEN and SYDVKM. The CDR3 is 13 residues long. V dropped 6 bases and J dropped 1 base, with 8 bases sitting between them. CDR3 sequence (DNA): TGTGCCAGCAGCTTTACAGGCACAGATACGCAGTATTTT. This codes for CASSFTGTDTQYF.

The V call is TRBV5-6, the J call TRBJ2-1; D uncertain. CDR1 and CDR2 (germline): SGHDT, YYEEEE. CDR3 length: 13 residues. V shed 4 bases and J shed 3 bases, with 8 bases lying between them. The CDR3 nucleotides are TGTGCCAGCAGCCAGCCCGGCTACAATGAGCAGTTCTTC. Protein sequence: CASSQPGYNEQFF.

The chain couples TRBV7-2 to TRBJ2-3; TRBD2 matches 7 bases. Germline CDR1 is SGHTA and CDR2 is FQGNSA. V lost 5 bases, J lost 2 bases, and 10 bases stayed unmatched. This CDR3 is 16 amino acids long. The CDR3 protein is CASSTGLGGATDTQYF. In DNA form, the CDR3 reads TGTGCCAGCAGCACTGGACTAGGAGGGGCCACAGATACGCAGTATTTT.

This clonotype was seen only once. The chain combines TRBV29-1 with TRBJ1-1, with 7 bases identical to TRBD1. CDR3 length: 16 amino acids. V trimming: 5 bases; J trimming: 1 base; junction bases outside the gene matches: 13. Germline CDR1 and CDR2: SQVTM and ANQGSEA. For the CDR3, the DNA is TGCAGCGTTCTCGGGTACCTAACAGGGGCGAACACTGAAGCTTTCTTT. Amino acid sequence: CSVLGYLTGANTEAFF.

The chain recombines TRBV18 with TRBJ1-5; possibly TRBD1 for D (5 bases). Germline V CDR1 and CDR2: KGHSH, LQKENI. Between the trimmed V and J ends, which lost 3 bases and 4 bases, there was a span of 10 bases. The CDR3 is made up of 14 amino acids. CDR3 DNA: TGTGCCAGCTCACCCTCAGGGAAAAATCAGCCCCAGCATTTT. Its translation is CASSPSGKNQPQHF.

This clonotype was counted a few times. This chain joins TRBV18 and TRBJ1-2; maybe TRBD1 (6 bases). Germline CDR1 KGHSH, CDR2 LQKENI. This CDR3 spans 13 amino acids. V dropped 3 bases and J dropped 12 bases, with 17 bases sitting between them. As DNA, the CDR3 is TGTGCCAGCTCACCCCGGGACACCTCTTATCACACCTTC. As protein: CASSPRDTSYHTF.

This clonotype was counted only a few times. The chain joins TRBV16 to TRBJ2-4; D gene unclear. The J call could be wrong; TRBJ2-7 is a better fit for the DNA end. CDR3 length: 12 amino acids. Germline CDR1 KGHSY, CDR2 FQNENV. The CDR3 is CASRGASYEQYF. CDR3 bases: TGTGCCAGCCGCGGCGCGTCTTACGAGCAGTACTTC.

The V gene is TRBV21-1, the J gene TRBJ2-5; TRBD1, as called in the table, went unchecked against the DNA. TRBV21-1 is noted as a pseudogene. The CDR3 extends over 14 amino acids. CDR3 nucleotide sequence: TGTGCCAGCAGCAAAAGACAGGGGGCCGGGGAGCAGTACTTC. This translates into CASSKRQGAGEQYF.

Points on this clonotype: The junction does not match germline at one end; this may be a read error. This chain joins TRBV2 and TRBJ1-5; the D is unclear. Germline V gene sequence: CDR1 SNHLY, CDR2 FYNNEI. This CDR3 has 17 residues. The CDR3 is CASSDVVGEGSNRPQHF. The CDR3 nucleotides read TGTGCCAGCAGTGACGTGGTGGGAGAAGGTAGCAATCGGCCCCAGCATTTT.

The chain is built from TRBV27 and TRBJ2-1; 7 nucleotides agree with TRBD2. The CDR3 sequence is 17 residues long. V shed 6 bases and J 4 bases; nucleotides not matched to a gene: 15. Germline CDR1 reads MNHEY; CDR2 reads SMNVEV (reference sequence). The CDR3 bases are TGTGCCAGCAGGCCCCAGATAGCGGGCTGGGGGTACAATGAGCAGTTCTTC. Protein: CASRPQIAGWGYNEQFF.

The rearrangement uses TRBV7-9 and TRBJ2-1, with 10 bases fitting TRBD1. Losses at the gene ends were 2 bases for V and 6 bases for J; bases not matched to a gene: 7. Germline CDR1 reads SEHNR; CDR2 reads FQNEAQ (reference sequence). The CDR3 is 16 residues long. The chain's CDR3 is CASSLWTGGKRNEQFF. CDR3 nucleotides: TGTGCCAGCAGCTTATGGACAGGGGGTAAACGCAATGAGCAGTTCTTC.

J is TRBJ1-6 and V is TRBV6-6; D ambiguous. The V and J ends lost 1 base and 7 bases respectively, with 14 bases between them. Germline lookup yields CDR1 MNHNY and CDR2 SVGAGI (reference sequence). The CDR3 consists of 16 residues. DNA of the CDR3: TGTGCCAGCAGTTACTTGACAACCCTTCCGAATTCACCCCTCCACTTT. It encodes CASSYLTTLPNSPLHF.

J is TRBJ2-1 and V is TRBV5-1; possibly TRBD2 for D (6 bases). The end of the DNA fits TRBJ2-7 better, so the J call may be wrong. The V gene's germline CDR1 is SGHRS and CDR2 YFSETQ. The CDR3 extends over 15 amino acids. In DNA form, the CDR3 reads TGCGCCAGCAGCTTGGTCCCCACCGGGGGATACGAGCAGTACTTC. It codes for CASSLVPTGGYEQYF.

This clonotype was seen a few times. V is TRBV20-1 and J is TRBJ2-4; tentatively, D is TRBD1 (6 bases). This CDR3 has 15 amino acids. Trimming took 0 bases from V and 5 from J, leaving 14 bases between them. Germline CDR1 and CDR2: DFQATT and SNEGSKA (reference sequence). This CDR3 reads CSARDWGQSQNIQYF. In DNA, the CDR3 is TGCAGTGCTAGAGATTGGGGGCAGTCACAAAACATTCAGTACTTC.

This clonotype appeared a single time. At one of its ends the junction is not consistent with the germline gene, which may arise from a read error. The chain is built from TRBV7-2 and TRBJ2-1; 8 bases line up with TRBD1. Germline V CDR1 and CDR2: SGHTA, FQGNSA. The CDR3 runs to 14 residues. CDR3 sequence (DNA): TGTGCCAGCAGCTTAACGGGACAGGTCAATGGGCAGTTCTTC. Translation gives CASSLTGQVNGQFF.

The chain uses TRBV6-1 and TRBJ1-2; D possibly corresponds to TRBD1 (5 bases). The germline V gene encodes CDR1 MNHNS and CDR2 SASEGT. The V and J ends lost 1 base and 4 bases respectively, with 7 bases between them. This CDR3 is 13 amino acids long. Here the CDR3 reads CASSEGGGYGYTF. For the CDR3, the DNA is TGTGCCAGCAGTGAAGGGGGGGGCTATGGCTACACCTTC.

J is TRBJ1-1 and V is TRBV4-3; 9 positions agree with TRBD1. CDR3 length equals 15 residues. Germline loops: CDR1 LGHNA, CDR2 YSLEER. V dropped 0 bases and J dropped 8; count of bases not matched to a gene: 7. This CDR3 reads CASSQDPQGASEAFF. CDR3 DNA sequence: TGCGCCAGCAGCCAAGATCCACAGGGGGCTTCGGAAGCTTTCTTT.

In its sample, this clonotype was seen a few times. Sequence at one end of the junction differs from germline and may be a read error. The chain has TRBV5-6 and TRBJ1-6, with a tentative D call TRBD1 (5 bases). The germline CDR1 and CDR2 sequences are SGHDT and YYEEEE. The CDR3 contains 15 residues. The CDR3 region has the DNA TGTGCCAGCAGCTTTGGGGGAGACTATAATTCACCCCCCCACTTT. It specifies CASSFGGDYNSPPHF. The full variable domain, its missing parts supplied by reference TRBV5-6 and TRBJ1-6, is DAGVTQSPTHLIKTRGQQVTLRCSPKSGHDTVSWYQQALGQGPQFIFQYYEEEERQRGNFPDRFSGHQFPNYSSELNVNALLLGDSALYLCASSFGGDYNSPPHFGNGTRLTVT.